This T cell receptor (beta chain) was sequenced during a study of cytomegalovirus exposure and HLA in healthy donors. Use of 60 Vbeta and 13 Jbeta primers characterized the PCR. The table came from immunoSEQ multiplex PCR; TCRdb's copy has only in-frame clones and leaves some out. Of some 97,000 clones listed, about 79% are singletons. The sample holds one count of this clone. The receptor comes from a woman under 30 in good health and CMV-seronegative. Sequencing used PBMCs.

CDR3 sequence reads: CASSVGSPNTVSGTLQETQYF. As DNA, the CDR3 is TGTGCCAGCAGCGTAGGATCCCCTAACACTGTGTCGGGAACGTTACAAGAGACCCAGTACTTC. The chain uses TRBV9 and TRBJ2-5; possible D gene TRBD2, 5 bases. V was pared by 0 bases and J by 2 bases, with 29 bases between. Germline V gene sequence: CDR1 SGDLS, CDR2 YYNGEE. This CDR3 contains 21 residues.